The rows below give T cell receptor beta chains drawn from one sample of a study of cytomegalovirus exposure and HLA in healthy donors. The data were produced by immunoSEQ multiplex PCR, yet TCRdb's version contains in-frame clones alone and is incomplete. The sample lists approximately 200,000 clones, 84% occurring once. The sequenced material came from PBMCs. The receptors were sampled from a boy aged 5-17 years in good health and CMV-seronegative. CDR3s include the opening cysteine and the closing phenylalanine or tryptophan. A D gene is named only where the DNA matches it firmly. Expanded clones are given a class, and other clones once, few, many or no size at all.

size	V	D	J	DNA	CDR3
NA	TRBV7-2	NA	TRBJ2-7	TGTGCCAGCAGGGGAGGGGGAACCTACGAGCAGTACTTC	CASRGGGTYEQYF
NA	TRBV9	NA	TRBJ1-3	TGTGCCAGCAGCCTTCGCAGCGGGCCAAGGTCTGGAAACACCATATATTTT	CASSLRSGPRSGNTIYF
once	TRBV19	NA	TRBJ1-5	TGTGCCAGTAGTTCTGGGTCCGGGGCCCAGCATTTT	CASSSGSGAQHF
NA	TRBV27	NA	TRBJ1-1	TGTGCCAGCAGTTTATCATCCGGGAACACTGAAGCTTTCTTT	CASSLSSGNTEAFF
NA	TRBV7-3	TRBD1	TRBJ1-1	TGTGCCAGCATTTCGGGGGACAGGGGGCTTGCGAACACTGAAGCTTTCTTT	CASISGDRGLANTEAFF
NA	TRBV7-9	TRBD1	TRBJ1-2	TGTGCCAGCAGCTTAAGGGACAGGGACCATGGCTACACCTTC	CASSLRDRDHGYTF
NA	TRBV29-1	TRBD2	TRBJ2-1	TGCAGCGCCGGGACTAGCGGGCAAAATGAGCAGTTCTTC	CSAGTSGQNEQFF
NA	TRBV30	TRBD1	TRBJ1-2	TGTGCCTGGTTCCGGGACAGGGTTTATGGCTACACCTTC	CAWFRDRVYGYTF
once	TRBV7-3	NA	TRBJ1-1	TGTGCCAGCAGCCTTACGGGGGGGAACCCCTCGCAAGCTTTCTTT	CASSLTGGNPSQAFF
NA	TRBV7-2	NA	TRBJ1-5	TGTGCCAGCAGCTCTACTACAGGGACGAATCAGCCCCAGCATTTT	CASSSTTGTNQPQHF
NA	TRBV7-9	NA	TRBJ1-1	TGTGCCAGCAATCGACAGGTCCCTGAAGCTTTCTTT	CASNRQVPEAFF
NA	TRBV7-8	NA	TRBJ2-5	TGTGCCAGCAGCCGCTGGGTGGCGACAGCGAATAACCAAGAGACCCAGTACTTC	CASSRWVATANNQETQYF
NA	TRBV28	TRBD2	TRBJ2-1	TGTGCCACCGGACTAGCGGGAGTCAATGAGCAGTTCTTC	CATGLAGVNEQFF
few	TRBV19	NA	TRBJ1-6	TGTGCCAGTAAGCCCTGGAGTGGAGCGGGTCCGCGTAATTCACCCCTCCACTTT	CASKPWSGAGPRNSPLHF
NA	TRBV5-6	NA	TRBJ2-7	TGTGCCAGCAGCCTCCCGGAGGGATCCTACGAGCAGTACTTC	CASSLPEGSYEQYF
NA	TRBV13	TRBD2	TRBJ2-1	TGTGCCAGCAGCTTAGCCGAGACTAGCGGGATTTACAATGAGCAGTTCTTC	CASSLAETSGIYNEQFF
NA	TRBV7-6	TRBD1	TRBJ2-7	TGTGCCAGCAGCTTAGTATCAGGGGGCTACGAGCAGTACTTC	CASSLVSGGYEQYF
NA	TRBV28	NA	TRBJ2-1	TGTGCCAGCAGAACGCAAGATCGGGGTCCTAACAATGAGCAGTTCTTC	CASRTQDRGPNNEQFF
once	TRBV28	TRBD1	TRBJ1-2	TGTGCCAGCAGCCCGACAGGGTGGAACTATGGCTACACCTTC	CASSPTGWNYGYTF
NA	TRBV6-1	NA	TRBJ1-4	TGTGCCAGCAGTTTATACCCAGGGCGTGAAAAACTGTTTTTT	CASSLYPGREKLFF
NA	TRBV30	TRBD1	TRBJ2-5	TGTGCCTGGAGTGTGGGTCACGGACAGGTTGAGACCCAGTACTTC	CAWSVGHGQVETQYF
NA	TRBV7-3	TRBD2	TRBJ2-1	TGTGCCAGCAGCCTTGGGACTAGCGGGGGGGCGGCTGAGCAGTTCTTC	CASSLGTSGGAAEQFF
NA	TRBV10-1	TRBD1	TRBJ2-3	TGCGCCAGCAGTGGGACAGGGAGCACAGATACGCAGTATTTT	CASSGTGSTDTQYF
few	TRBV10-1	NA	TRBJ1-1	TGCGCCAGCGGGGAGGCGGACACTGAAGCTTTCTTT	CASGEADTEAFF
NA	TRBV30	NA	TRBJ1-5	TGTGCCTGGGGTGCCAGGGATCAGCCCCAGCATTTT	CAWGARDQPQHF
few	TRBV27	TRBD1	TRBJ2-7	TGTGCCAGCAGTTTAAAGGGGACAGCCTACGAGCAGTACTTC	CASSLKGTAYEQYF
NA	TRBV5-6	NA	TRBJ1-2	TGTGCCAGCAGCTTGGGGTTGGAGGGGAGCTATGGCTACACCTTC	CASSLGLEGSYGYTF
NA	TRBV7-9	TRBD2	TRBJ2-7	TGTGCCAGCAGCCCCCCCGGGAGGTTGGAGCAGTACTTC	CASSPPGRLEQYF
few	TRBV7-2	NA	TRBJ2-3	TGTGCCAGCAGCTCCGCGAGCACAGATACGCAGTATTTT	CASSSASTDTQYF
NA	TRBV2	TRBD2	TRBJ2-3	TGTGCCAGCAGGGAATCAGCGGGAACAGATACGCAGTATTTT	CASRESAGTDTQYF
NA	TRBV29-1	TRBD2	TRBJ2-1	TGCAGCGGAAAACAAAGGACTAGCATGGCGAATGAGCAGTTCTTC	CSGKQRTSMANEQFF
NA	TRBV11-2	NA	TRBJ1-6	TGTGCCAGCAGGCGTTTACGGGGAAGCTATAATTCACCCCTCCACTTT	CASRRLRGSYNSPLHF
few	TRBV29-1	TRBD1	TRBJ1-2	TGCAGCGTTGAAGAAGTGGACAGGGCACACTATGGCTACACCTTC	CSVEEVDRAHYGYTF
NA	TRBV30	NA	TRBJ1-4	TGTGCCTGGACTCCGGGACAACTAAATGAAAAACTGTTTTTT	CAWTPGQLNEKLFF
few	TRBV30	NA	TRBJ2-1	TGTGCCTGGATGTCCGTCGGTTTCCTCAATGAGCAGTTCTTC	CAWMSVGFLNEQFF
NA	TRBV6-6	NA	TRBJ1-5	TGTGCCAGCAGTTCCCCTAACCAGCCCCAGCATTTT	CASSSPNQPQHF
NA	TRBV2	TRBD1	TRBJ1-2	TGTGCCAGCAGTGGACAGGGCATCAGCTACACCTTC	CASSGQGISYTF
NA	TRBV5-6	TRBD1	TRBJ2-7	TGTGCCAGCACCGACCAAACAGGGGTCAACTCCTACGAGCAGTACTTC	CASTDQTGVNSYEQYF
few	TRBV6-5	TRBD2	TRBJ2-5	TGTGCCAGCAGACTAGCGTCACCGGAGACCCAGTACTTC	CASRLASPETQYF
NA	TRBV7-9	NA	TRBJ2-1	TGTGCCAGCAGCTTAGGGCACTACAATGAGCAGTTCTTC	CASSLGHYNEQFF
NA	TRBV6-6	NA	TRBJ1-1	TGTGCCAGCAGTTACGGCCGGGGATCCATGAACACTGAAGCTTTCTTT	CASSYGRGSMNTEAFF
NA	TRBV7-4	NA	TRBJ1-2	TGTGCCAGCAGCCCCGATCATGAGTTTAGCTACACCTTC	CASSPDHEFSYTF
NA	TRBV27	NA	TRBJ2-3	TGTGCCAGCAGTTTTCCAGGGGGCACAGATACGCAGTATTTT	CASSFPGGTDTQYF
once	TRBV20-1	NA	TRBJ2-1	TGCAGTGCTTTACAGGGTAATGAGCAGTTCTTC	CSALQGNEQFF
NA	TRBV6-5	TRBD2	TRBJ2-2	TGTGCCAGCAGCTCCGCTGTGGGAGGGACCGGGGAGCTGTTTTTT	CASSSAVGGTGELFF
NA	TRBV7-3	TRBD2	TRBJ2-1	TGTGCCAGCAGTCCGGGGGGGGGCAATGAGCAGTTCTTC	CASSPGGGNEQFF
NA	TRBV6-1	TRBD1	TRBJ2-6	TGTGCCAGCAGTGAAGGGAGAGGGGGCACCGGGGCCAACGTCCTGACTTTC	CASSEGRGGTGANVLTF
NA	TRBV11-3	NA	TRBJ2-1	TGTGCCAGCGGCCAGGCCCCTTCAGAGCAGTTCTTC	CASGQAPSEQFF